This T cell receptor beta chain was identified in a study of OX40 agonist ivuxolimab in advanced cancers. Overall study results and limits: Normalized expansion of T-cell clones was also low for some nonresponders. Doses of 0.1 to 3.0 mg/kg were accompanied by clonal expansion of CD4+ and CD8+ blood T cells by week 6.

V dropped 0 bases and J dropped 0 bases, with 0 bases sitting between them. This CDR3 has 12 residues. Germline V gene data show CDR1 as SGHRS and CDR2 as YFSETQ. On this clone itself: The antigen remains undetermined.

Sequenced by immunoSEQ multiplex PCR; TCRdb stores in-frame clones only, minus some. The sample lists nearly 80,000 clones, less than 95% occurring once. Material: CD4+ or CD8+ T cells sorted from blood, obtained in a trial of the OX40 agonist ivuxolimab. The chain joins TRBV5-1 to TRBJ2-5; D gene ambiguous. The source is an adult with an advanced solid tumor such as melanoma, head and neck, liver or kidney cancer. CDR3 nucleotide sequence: TGCGCCAGCAGCTTGGACCAAGAGACCCAGTACTTC. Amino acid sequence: CASSLDQETQYF.